This record concerns one T cell receptor beta chain sequence. This entry comes from a study of blood T cell repertoires in COVID-19. For the study at large: Collection of acute and convalescent COVID-19 samples took place in the United States, Italy and Spain. From T cells, B-cell-depleted T cells, or PBMCs came the material, which was cDNA or gDNA.

Germline V gives CDR1 LGHNA, CDR2 YNFKEQ. This CDR3 has 13 amino acids. V lost 3 bases, J lost 6 bases, and 11 bases lay in between. Per the study methods: Amplification with reference gene primers provided the estimates of nucleated cell counts. The method was immunoSEQ multiplex PCR; TCRdb's version includes in-frame clones alone and lacks a portion of them. V and J calls and clone size follow that table, whereas D and trimming were derived from the DNA. The sample includes about 73,000 clones, about 80% seen only once; the top ten take 25% to 30%. The chain links TRBV4-2 to TRBJ2-5; D might be TRBD2 (6 bases). The sample taken for sequencing was peripheral blood. The sequence was collected from a human donor in a cohort sampled during active COVID-19. The CDR3, as DNA: TGTGCCAGCAGCCAGGAGAGCGGGCAGACCCAGTACTTC. Translation gives CASSQESGQTQYF.